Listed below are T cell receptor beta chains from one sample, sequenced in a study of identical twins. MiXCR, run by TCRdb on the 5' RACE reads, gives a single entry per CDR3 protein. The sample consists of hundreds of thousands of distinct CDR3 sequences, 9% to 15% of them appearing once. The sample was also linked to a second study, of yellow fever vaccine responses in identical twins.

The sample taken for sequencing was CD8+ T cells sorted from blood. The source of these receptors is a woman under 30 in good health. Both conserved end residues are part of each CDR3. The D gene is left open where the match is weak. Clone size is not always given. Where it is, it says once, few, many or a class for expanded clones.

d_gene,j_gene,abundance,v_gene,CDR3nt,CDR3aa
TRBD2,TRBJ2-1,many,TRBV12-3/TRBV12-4,TGTGCCAGCAGTTTCGCAGGACTAGCGATGGGCAATGAGCAGTTCTTC,CASSFAGLAMGNEQFF
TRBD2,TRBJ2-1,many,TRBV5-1,TGCGCCAGCAGCTCACCTAGCGGGGGTTCCTACAATGAGCAGTTCTTC,CASSSPSGGSYNEQFF
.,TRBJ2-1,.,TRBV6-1,TGTGCCAGCAGTCCGTTACAGGGATTCGATGGTGAGCAGTTCTTC,CASSPLQGFDGEQFF
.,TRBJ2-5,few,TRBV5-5,TGTGCCAGCAGCTGGAACTCCGGGGCCAGCCAAGAGACCCAGTACTTC,CASSWNSGASQETQYF
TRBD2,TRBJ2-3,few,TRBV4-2,TGTGCCAGCAGCCAAGATCCGAGCGGGGGTTCGCCAGATACGCAGTATTTT,CASSQDPSGGSPDTQYF
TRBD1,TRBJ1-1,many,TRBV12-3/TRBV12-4,TGTGCCAGCAGCCCGACAGGGGGCAGGGGCACTGAAGCTTTCTTT,CASSPTGGRGTEAFF
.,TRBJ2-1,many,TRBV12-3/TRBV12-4,TGTGCCAGCAGACTAGCATCCAATGAGCAGTTCTTC,CASRLASNEQFF
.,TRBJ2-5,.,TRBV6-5,TGTGCCAGCAGTTACTCAGGGGGAGGGGAGACCCAGTACTTC,CASSYSGGGETQYF
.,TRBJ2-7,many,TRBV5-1,TGCGCCAGCAGCTTGGAAGGAAACGAGCAGTACTTC,CASSLEGNEQYF
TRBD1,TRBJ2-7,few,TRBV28,TGTGCCAGCAGTCCCCTCGGACAGGGGGCGGTGTACGAGCAGTACTTC,CASSPLGQGAVYEQYF